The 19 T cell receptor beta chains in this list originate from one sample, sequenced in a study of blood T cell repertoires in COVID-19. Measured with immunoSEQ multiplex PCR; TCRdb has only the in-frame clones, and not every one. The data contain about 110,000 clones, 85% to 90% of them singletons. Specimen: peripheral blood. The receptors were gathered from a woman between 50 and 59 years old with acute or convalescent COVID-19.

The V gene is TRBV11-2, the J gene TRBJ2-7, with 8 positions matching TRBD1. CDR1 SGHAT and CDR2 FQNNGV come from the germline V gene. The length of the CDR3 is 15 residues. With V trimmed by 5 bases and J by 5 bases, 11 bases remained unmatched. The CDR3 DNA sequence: TGTGCCAGCAGCGACCGGACAGGGTCCTTGAACGAGCAGTACTTC. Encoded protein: CASSDRTGSLNEQYF.

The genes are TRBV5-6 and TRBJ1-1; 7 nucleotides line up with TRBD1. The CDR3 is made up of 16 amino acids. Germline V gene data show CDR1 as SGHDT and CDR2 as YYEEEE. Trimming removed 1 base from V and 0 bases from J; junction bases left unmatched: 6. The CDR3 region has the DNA TGTGCCAGCAGCTTGAATAGGGGGCTAGTGAACACTGAAGCTTTCTTT. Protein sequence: CASSLNRGLVNTEAFF. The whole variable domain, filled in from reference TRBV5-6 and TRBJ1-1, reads DAGVTQSPTHLIKTRGQQVTLRCSPKSGHDTVSWYQQALGQGPQFIFQYYEEEERQRGNFPDRFSGHQFPNYSSELNVNALLLGDSALYLCASSLNRGLVNTEAFFGQGTRLTVV.

CDR3 in amino acids: CASSPRTSGSGDEDNEQFF. The CDR3, as DNA: TGCGCCAGCAGTCCCAGGACTAGCGGGAGTGGGGACGAGGACAATGAGCAGTTCTTC. The gene calls are TRBV10-1 and TRBJ2-1, with 13 nucleotides matching TRBD2. Germline V gives CDR1 WNHNN, CDR2 SYGVQD (reference sequence). This CDR3 contains 19 residues. With 5 bases clipped from V and 5 bases from J, the junction kept 15 bases outside the gene matches.

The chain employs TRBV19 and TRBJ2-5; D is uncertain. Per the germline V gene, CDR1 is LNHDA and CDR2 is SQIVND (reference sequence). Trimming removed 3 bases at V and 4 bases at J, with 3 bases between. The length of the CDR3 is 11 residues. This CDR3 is CASSIRETQYF. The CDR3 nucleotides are TGTGCCAGTAGTATCCGAGAGACCCAGTACTTC. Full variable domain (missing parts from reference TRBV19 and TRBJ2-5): DGGITQSPKYLFRKEGQNVTLSCEQNLNHDAMYWYRQDPGQGLRLIYYSQIVNDFQKGDIAEGYSVSREKKESFPLTVTSAQKNPTAFYLCASSIRETQYFGPGTRLLVL.

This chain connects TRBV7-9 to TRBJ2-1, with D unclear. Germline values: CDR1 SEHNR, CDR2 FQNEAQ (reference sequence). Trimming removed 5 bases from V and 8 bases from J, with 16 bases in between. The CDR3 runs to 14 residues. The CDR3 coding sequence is TGTGCCAGCAGCCCCGGCCCGCTGAGGCATGAGCAGTTCTTC. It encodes CASSPGPLRHEQFF.

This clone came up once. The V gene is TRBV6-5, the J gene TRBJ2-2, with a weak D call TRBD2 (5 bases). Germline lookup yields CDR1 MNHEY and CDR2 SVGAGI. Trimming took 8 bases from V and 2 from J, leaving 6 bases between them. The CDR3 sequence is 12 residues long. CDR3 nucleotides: TGTGCCAGCGGACTTAACACCGGGGAGCTGTTTTTT. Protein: CASGLNTGELFF.

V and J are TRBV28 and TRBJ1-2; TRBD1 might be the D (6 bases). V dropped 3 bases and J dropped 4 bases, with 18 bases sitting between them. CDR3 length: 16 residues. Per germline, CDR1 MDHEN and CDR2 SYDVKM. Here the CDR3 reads CASSFEAAGALYGYTF. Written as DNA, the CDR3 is TGTGCCAGCAGTTTCGAAGCCGCGGGGGCTCTCTATGGCTACACCTTC.

The CDR3 protein is CASSPSAGGVNYGYTF. The CDR3 nucleotides read TGTGCCAGCAGTCCGTCGGCAGGGGGCGTTAACTATGGCTACACCTTC. The rearrangement links TRBV28 to TRBJ1-2; 8 bases agree with TRBD1. Germline V CDR1 and CDR2: MDHEN, SYDVKM. Trimming cost V 5 bases and J 1 base; bases outside gene matches: 9. The CDR3 loop spans 16 amino acids.

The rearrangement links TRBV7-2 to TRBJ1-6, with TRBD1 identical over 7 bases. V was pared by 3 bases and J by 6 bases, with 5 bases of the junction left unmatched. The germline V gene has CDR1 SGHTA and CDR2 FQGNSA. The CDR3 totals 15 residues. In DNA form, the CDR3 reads TGTGCCAGCAGCTTCGCCGGGACAGCTAATTCACCCCTCCACTTT. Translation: CASSFAGTANSPLHF.

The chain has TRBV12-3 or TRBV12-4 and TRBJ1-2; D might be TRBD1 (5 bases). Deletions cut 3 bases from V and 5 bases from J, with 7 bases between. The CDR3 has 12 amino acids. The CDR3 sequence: CASSFAGYGYTF. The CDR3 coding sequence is TGTGCCAGCAGTTTCGCAGGGTATGGCTACACCTTC.

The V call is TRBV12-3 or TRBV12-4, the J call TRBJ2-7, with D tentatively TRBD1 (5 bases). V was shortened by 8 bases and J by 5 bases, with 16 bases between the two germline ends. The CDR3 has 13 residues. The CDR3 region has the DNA TGTGCCAGCGGCCAGGGTAGGATGAACGAGCAGTACTTC. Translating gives CASGQGRMNEQYF.

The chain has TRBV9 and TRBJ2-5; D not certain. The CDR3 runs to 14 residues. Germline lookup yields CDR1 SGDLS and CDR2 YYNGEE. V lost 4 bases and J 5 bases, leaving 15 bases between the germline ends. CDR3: CASSQRDKVETQYF. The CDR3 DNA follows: TGTGCCAGCAGCCAAAGAGACAAGGTCGAGACCCAGTACTTC.

CDR3 DNA: TGTGCCAGTAGACTCGGCGGGGGACTGTTTTTT. Its protein is CASRLGGGLFF. The chain is built from TRBV2 and TRBJ1-4, with a weak D call TRBD1 (5 bases). The CDR3 runs to 11 residues. CDR1 SNHLY and CDR2 FYNNEI come from the germline V gene. V was shortened by 9 bases and J by 13 bases, with 15 bases between the two germline ends.

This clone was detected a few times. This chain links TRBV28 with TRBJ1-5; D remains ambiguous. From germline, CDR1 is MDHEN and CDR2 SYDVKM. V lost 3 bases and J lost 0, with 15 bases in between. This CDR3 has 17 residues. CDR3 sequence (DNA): TGTGCCAGCAGTTTGGTATTACGGAGCTATAGCAATCAGCCCCAGCATTTT. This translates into CASSLVLRSYSNQPQHF.

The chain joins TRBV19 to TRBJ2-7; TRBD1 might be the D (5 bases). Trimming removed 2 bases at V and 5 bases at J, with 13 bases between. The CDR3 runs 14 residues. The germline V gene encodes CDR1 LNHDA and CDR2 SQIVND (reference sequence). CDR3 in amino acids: CASSIIRGSHEQYF. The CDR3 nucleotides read TGTGCCAGTAGTATAATTAGGGGAAGCCACGAGCAGTACTTC.

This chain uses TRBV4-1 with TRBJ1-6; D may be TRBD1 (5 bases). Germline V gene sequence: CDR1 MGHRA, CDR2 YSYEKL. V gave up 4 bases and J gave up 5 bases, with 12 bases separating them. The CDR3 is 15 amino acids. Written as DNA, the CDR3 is TGCGCCAGCAGCCCTGGGGCCTTCGATAATTCACCCCTCCACTTT. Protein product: CASSPGAFDNSPLHF.

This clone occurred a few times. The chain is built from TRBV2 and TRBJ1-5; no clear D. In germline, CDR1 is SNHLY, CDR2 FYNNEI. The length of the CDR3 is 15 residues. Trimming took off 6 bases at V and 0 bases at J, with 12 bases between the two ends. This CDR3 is CASREQTGSNQPQHF. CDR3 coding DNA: TGTGCCAGCAGAGAACAAACGGGTAGCAATCAGCCCCAGCATTTT. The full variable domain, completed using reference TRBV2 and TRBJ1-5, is EPEVTQTPSHQVTQMGQEVILRCVPISNHLYFYWYRQILGQKVEFLVSFYNNEISEKSEIFDDQFSVERPDGSNFTLKIRSTKLEDSAMYFCASREQTGSNQPQHFGDGTRLSIL.

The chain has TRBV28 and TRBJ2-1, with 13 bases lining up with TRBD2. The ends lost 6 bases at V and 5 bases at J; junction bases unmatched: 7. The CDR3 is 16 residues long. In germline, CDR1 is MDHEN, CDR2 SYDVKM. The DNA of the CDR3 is TGTGCCAGCAGACTACTAGCGGGAGGGTTCGACAATGAGCAGTTCTTC. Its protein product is CASRLLAGGFDNEQFF.

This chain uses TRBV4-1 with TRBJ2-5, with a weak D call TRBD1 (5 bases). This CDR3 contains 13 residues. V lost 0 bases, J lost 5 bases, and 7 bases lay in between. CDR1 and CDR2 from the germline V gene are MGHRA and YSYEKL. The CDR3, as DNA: TGCGCCAGCAGCCAAGAAACAGGCGAGACCCAGTACTTC. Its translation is CASSQETGETQYF.